These 10 T cell receptor beta chains originate from one sample sequenced in a study of blood T cell repertoires in COVID-19. Sequencing was performed with immunoSEQ multiplex PCR; in TCRdb, only in-frame clones are kept and a portion is missing. The sample has tens of thousands of clones; more than 75% are singletons. Sequenced: peripheral blood. These receptors came from a man aged 55 to 70 with active COVID-19.

The chain is built from TRBV19 and TRBJ1-5, with D hard to call. This CDR3 has 15 residues. V was clipped by 1 base and J by 3 bases, with 10 bases between them. Germline V gene sequence: CDR1 LNHDA, CDR2 SQIVND (reference sequence). Here the CDR3 DNA reads TGTGCCAGTAGTATAGGTCCGTCCGTCAATCAGCCCCAGCATTTT. The encoded protein is CASSIGPSVNQPQHF.

This chain joins TRBV7-2 and TRBJ2-1; TRBD2 matches at 9 bases. V lost 1 base to trimming and J lost 4 bases; unmatched junction nucleotides: 5. Germline CDR1 is SGHTA and CDR2 is FQGNSA. CDR3 size: 16 residues. The CDR3 DNA follows: TGTGCCAGCAGCTTAGGCGGTAGCGGGGGTTACAATGAGCAGTTCTTC. This codes for CASSLGGSGGYNEQFF.

This clone is a singleton in its sample. The chain carries TRBV4-3 and TRBJ2-7; 11 bases match TRBD2. Losses at the gene ends were 3 bases for V and 5 bases for J; bases not matched to a gene: 3. The CDR3 is 14 amino acids. The germline V gene encodes CDR1 LGHNA and CDR2 YSLEER. CDR3 sequence (DNA): TGCGCCAGCAGCCACCAACTAGCGGGAGACGAGCAGTACTTC. Translation gives CASSHQLAGDEQYF.

This clone came up once. J is TRBJ2-2 and V is TRBV19; D not resolved. Trimming removed 4 bases from V and 3 bases from J, with 9 bases in between. The CDR3 runs to 14 residues. Germline V lookup: CDR1 LNHDA, CDR2 SQIVND (reference sequence). CDR3: CASSTEADTGELFF. For the CDR3, the DNA is TGTGCCAGTAGTACTGAGGCGGACACCGGGGAGCTGTTTTTT.

In this sample, this clone turned up a few times. The CDR3 sequence: CASSPGGRARAGELVGELFF. The CDR3 DNA follows: TGTGCCAGCAGCCCCGGGGGGAGGGCGCGAGCGGGAGAATTAGTCGGGGAGCTGTTTTTT. This chain uses TRBV7-3 with TRBJ2-2; 8 nucleotides match TRBD2. After removal of 5 bases from V and 7 bases from J, the junction contained 24 bases not matched to a gene. The CDR3 covers 20 residues. Germline CDR1 is SGHTA and CDR2 is FQGTGA.

The chain has TRBV7-2 and TRBJ1-1; 9 nucleotides line up with TRBD1. This CDR3 is built from 16 residues. Germline CDR1 and CDR2: SGHTA and FQGNSA. Losses at the gene ends were 1 base for V and 8 bases for J; bases not matched to a gene: 11. This chain's CDR3 is CASSLVRTGDTAEAFF. CDR3 nucleotides: TGTGCCAGCAGCTTAGTCAGGACAGGGGACACCGCCGAAGCTTTCTTT.

The chain is built from TRBV29-1 and TRBJ2-7; TRBD1 might be the D (6 bases). The germline gives CDR1 SQVTM, CDR2 ANQGSEA. The ends were cut back, 5 bases at V and 0 bases at J, with 11 bases in the middle. This CDR3 is 13 amino acids long. Here the CDR3 reads CSVPGVNSYEQYF. For the CDR3, the DNA is TGCAGCGTTCCAGGGGTTAACTCCTACGAGCAGTACTTC.

The chain recombines TRBV24-1 with TRBJ2-3, with TRBD2 identical over 14 bases. The ends lost 4 bases at V and 5 bases at J; junction bases unmatched: 4. This CDR3 region has 16 residues. Germline V gene sequence: CDR1 KGHDR, CDR2 SFDVKD. The CDR3 reads CATSEAGTSGRDTQYF. As DNA, the CDR3 is TGTGCCACCAGTGAAGCCGGGACTAGCGGGAGAGATACGCAGTATTTT.

The chain recombines TRBV7-9 with TRBJ2-7; D is perhaps TRBD2 (6 bases). The V gene's germline CDR1 is SEHNR and CDR2 FQNEAQ (reference sequence). The V and J ends lost 1 base and 2 bases respectively, with 9 bases between them. The CDR3 has 14 amino acids. The CDR3 loop is CASSLGDSTYEQYF. The CDR3 DNA reads TGTGCCAGCAGCTTAGGGGACTCGACCTACGAGCAGTACTTC.

V gene TRBV5-1 combines with J gene TRBJ1-5; no definite D call. Per germline, CDR1 SGHRS and CDR2 YFSETQ. The germline V and J ends were trimmed by 1 base and 1 base, with 9 bases remaining between them. CDR3 size: 15 residues. CDR3 in amino acids: CASSLSGASNQPQHF. In DNA form, the CDR3 reads TGCGCCAGCAGCTTGTCGGGTGCCAGCAATCAGCCCCAGCATTTT. Drawing the rest from reference TRBV5-1 and TRBJ1-5, the complete variable domain is KAGVTQTPRYLIKTRGQQVTLSCSPISGHRSVSWYQQTPGQGLQFLFEYFSETQRNKGNFPGRFSGRQFSNSRSEMNVSTLELGDSALYLCASSLSGASNQPQHFGDGTRLSIL.